This T cell receptor beta chain was captured by sequencing in a study of cytomegalovirus exposure and HLA in healthy donors. General study results and limits: The authors confirmed in vitro that a few CMV-associated chains were specific for CMV antigens. Presence/absence comparisons presumed near-even sequencing depth among donors. Among TCR beta chains, those listed as cytomegalovirus-associated numbered over 150.

The PCR had 60 Vbeta and 13 Jbeta primers. Profiling relied on immunoSEQ multiplex PCR, and the TCRdb table lists in-frame clones only, not all of them. The table records around 100,000 clones, 79% of them present only once. There are 15 residues in the CDR3. Between the trimmed V and J ends, which lost 0 bases and 1 base, there was a span of 9 bases. Germline CDR1 reads SGHDT; CDR2 reads YYEEEE. Turning to this clone: No antigen is known for it.

Healthy bone marrow donors supplied every sample. This TCR was sampled from a woman aged 40 to 49 in good health and CMV-seronegative. Sequenced sample: PBMCs. The gene calls are TRBV5-6 and TRBJ2-3; D not resolved. The CDR3 DNA sequence: TGTGCCAGCAGCTTGGTTCTGTTCGGCACAGATACGCAGTATTTT. Translation gives CASSLVLFGTDTQYF.